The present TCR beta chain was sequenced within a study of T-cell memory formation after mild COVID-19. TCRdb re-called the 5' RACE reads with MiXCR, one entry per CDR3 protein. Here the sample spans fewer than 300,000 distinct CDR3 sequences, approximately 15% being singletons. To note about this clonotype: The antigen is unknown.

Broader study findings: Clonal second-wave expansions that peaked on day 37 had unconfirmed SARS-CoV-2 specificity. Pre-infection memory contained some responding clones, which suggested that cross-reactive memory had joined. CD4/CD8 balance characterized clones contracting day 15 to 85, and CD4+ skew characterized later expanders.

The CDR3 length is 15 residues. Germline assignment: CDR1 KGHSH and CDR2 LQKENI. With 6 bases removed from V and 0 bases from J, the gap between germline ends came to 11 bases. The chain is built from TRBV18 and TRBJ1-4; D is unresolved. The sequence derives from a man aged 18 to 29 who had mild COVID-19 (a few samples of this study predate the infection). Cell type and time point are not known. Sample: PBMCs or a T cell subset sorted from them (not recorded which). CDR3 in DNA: TGTGCCAGCTCCTCCGTGATTGCAACTAATGAAAAACTGTTTTTT. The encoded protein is CASSSVIATNEKLFF.